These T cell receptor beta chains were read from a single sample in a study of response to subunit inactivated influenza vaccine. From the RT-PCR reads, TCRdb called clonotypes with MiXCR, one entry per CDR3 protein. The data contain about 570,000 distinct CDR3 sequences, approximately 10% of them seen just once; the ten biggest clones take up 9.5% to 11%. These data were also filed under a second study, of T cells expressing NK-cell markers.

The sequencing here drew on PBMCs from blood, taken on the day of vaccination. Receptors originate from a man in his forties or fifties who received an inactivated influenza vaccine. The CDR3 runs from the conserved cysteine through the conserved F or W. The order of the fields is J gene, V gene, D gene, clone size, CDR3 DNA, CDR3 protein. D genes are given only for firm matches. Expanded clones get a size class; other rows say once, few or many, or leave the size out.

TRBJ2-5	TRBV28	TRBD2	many	TGTGCCAGCAGCGATAGCGGGAGGGCGGACTTGGCCCAGTACTTC	CASSDSGRADLAQYF
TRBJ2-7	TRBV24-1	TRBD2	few	TGTGCCACCAGTGACCATAGCGGGAGGCAGTACTTC	CATSDHSGRQYF
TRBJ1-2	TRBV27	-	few	TGTGCCAGCAGTTCGTCCAACAGGGTATTTGATGGCTACACCTTC	CASSSSNRVFDGYTF
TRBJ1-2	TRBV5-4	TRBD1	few	TGTGCCAGCAGCAGCAACAGGGGAACGAAAGGCTACACCTTC	CASSSNRGTKGYTF
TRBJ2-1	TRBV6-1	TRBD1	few	TGTGCCAGCAGTCAAGCGACAGGGGCCCATGAGCAGTTCTTC	CASSQATGAHEQFF
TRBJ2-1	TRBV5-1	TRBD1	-	TGCGCCAGCAGCTTGACCAGGGACAGGGGATTCGGTGAGCAGTTCTTC	CASSLTRDRGFGEQFF
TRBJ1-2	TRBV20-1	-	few	TGCAGTGCTAGGTCGCCCGGGATCCTTAACTATGGCTACACCTTC	CSARSPGILNYGYTF
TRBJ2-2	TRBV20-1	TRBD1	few	TGCAGTGCTAGAGATCTGGTGGGACAGACCAACACCGGGGAGCTGTTTTTT	CSARDLVGQTNTGELFF
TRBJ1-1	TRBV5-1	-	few	TGCGCCAGCAGCTTGGATTGGGGTGGATGGGGGAGAGGAACTGAAGCTTTCTTT	CASSLDWGGWGRGTEAFF
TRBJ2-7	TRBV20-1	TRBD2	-	TGCAGTGCTAGAAGTACTAGCGGGAGTTCTTACGAGCAGTACTTC	CSARSTSGSSYEQYF
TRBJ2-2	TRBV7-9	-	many	TGTGCCACGCTCACCGGGGAGCTGTTTTTT	CATLTGELFF
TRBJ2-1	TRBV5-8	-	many	TGTGCCAGCAGCTTGGATCCGACAGGAGACAATGAGCAGTTCTTC	CASSLDPTGDNEQFF
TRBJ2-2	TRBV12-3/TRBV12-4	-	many	TGTGCCAGCAGTTTATGGGGTCCGAACACCGGGGAGCTGTTTTTT	CASSLWGPNTGELFF
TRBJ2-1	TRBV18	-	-	TGTGCCAGCTCACCGCGGGACAGATTCTACAATGAGCAGTTCTTC	CASSPRDRFYNEQFF
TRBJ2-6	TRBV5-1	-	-	TGCGCCAGCACCATCCTCACTGGGGCCAACGTCCTGACTTTC	CASTILTGANVLTF
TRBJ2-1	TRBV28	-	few	TGTGCCAGCAGGGACTCCACGGGCAATGAGCAGTTCTTC	CASRDSTGNEQFF
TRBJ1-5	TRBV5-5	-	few	TGTGCCAGCAGCTTGGCCGGGCAGGGCAATCAGCCCCAGCATTTT	CASSLAGQGNQPQHF
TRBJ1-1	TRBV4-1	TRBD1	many	TGCGCCAGCAGCCAAGATTCACAGGGGGTCGGAGCTGAAGCTTTCTTT	CASSQDSQGVGAEAFF
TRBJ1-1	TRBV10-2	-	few	TGCGCCAGCAGTGAAAGGGAAAGGAACACTGAAGCTTTCTTT	CASSERERNTEAFF
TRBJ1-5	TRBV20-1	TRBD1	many	TGCAGTGTCTCGGACAGGGATCAGCCCCAGCATTTT	CSVSDRDQPQHF
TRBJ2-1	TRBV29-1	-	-	TGCAGCGGGTCGGCAGGGCGAAATGAGCAGTTCTTC	CSGSAGRNEQFF
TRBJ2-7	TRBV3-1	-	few	TGTGCCAGCAGCCAAGAGCAGGGTCTGGGCTACGAGCAGTACTTC	CASSQEQGLGYEQYF